A single count supports the clone carrying this TCR beta chain. As yet, its antigen is unknown. Using RNA transcripts as the source, TCR beta CDR3 regions were amplified. The HTBI set primed first-round TCR CDR3 RT-PCR. From the multiplex PCR reads, TCRdb called clonotypes with MiXCR, one entry per CDR3 protein. The profile shows around 340,000 distinct CDR3 sequences, around 20% of them singletons. This entry is derived from a study of T cells in Graves' hyperthyroidism and ophthalmopathy. In the study overall: Staff took peripheral blood when the initial diagnosis was made, before any treatment began. Points from the study as a whole: Researchers report that a 13 V-J model separated ophthalmopathy from stable hyperthyroidism. Prediction of ophthalmopathy progression came a median roughly 6.4 months pre-onset.

The CDR3 sequence is 13 residues long. The V segment lost 3 bases and the J segment 2 bases; nucleotides outside the gene matches: 3. CDR1 and CDR2 (germline): DFQATT, SNEGSKA (reference sequence). A patient was excluded if there was uncontrolled infection, other autoimmune disease, pregnancy or lactation. The receptor's source is a woman aged 50 to 60 with Graves' hyperthyroidism. J is TRBJ2-5 and V is TRBV20-1, with 7 bases that match TRBD2. Sequencing was performed on blood. CDR3 nucleotides: TGCAGTGCTAGGCTAGCGGTACAAGAGACCCAGTACTTC. Protein product: CSARLAVQETQYF.